This record covers a single T cell receptor beta chain. Its antigen remains unknown. This sample was included in a study of shared clonotypes between healthy human individuals. Overall study findings and caveats: Clonotype sharing among donors likely depends on sequencing depth.

Germline V lookup: CDR1 SGHTA, CDR2 FQGNSA. The CDR3 runs to 14 residues. The germline V and J ends were trimmed by 7 bases and 0 bases, with 12 bases remaining between them. Several immunoSEQ 96-well plates shared each subset's DNA, each plate a replicate. Data came from immunoSEQ multiplex PCR; TCRdb stores just in-frame clones and leaves some out. The sample lists some 2,000,000 clones; approximately 95% were seen once. Those who donated, Caucasian adults without exception, all lived in Nashville, Tennessee. Subsets obtained from CD4+ cells comprised CD45RA+ naive and CD45RA-negative memory cells. This sequence originates from a man aged 18 to 35 in good health. Sample: naive CD4+ T cells sorted from blood. Subset indicated: CD45RA+ positively selected. This sequence joins TRBV7-2 and TRBJ1-2, with D maybe TRBD1 (5 bases). In nucleotides, the CDR3 is TGTGCCAGCACCCAAGTCAGGGCTAACTATGGCTACACCTTC. Translated: CASTQVRANYGYTF. Complete variable domain (other parts from reference TRBV7-2 and TRBJ1-2): GAGVSQSPSNKVTEKGKDVELRCDPISGHTALYWYRQSLGQGLEFLIYFQGNSAPDKSGLPSDRFSAERTGGSVSTLTIQRTQQEDSAVYLCASTQVRANYGYTFGSGTRLTVV.